One sample yielded the 15 T cell receptor beta chains listed below, sequenced in a study of blood T cell repertoires in COVID-19 (dated by TCRdb to 2020 to 2022). The library relied on the immunoSEQ multiplex PCR assay. The clones in this table, taken by TCRdb from immuneACCESS, are in-frame only. Not every clone is retained; where verified, under half of the shortfall comes from an unresolved V gene, and the cause of the rest is unknown. The sample contains about 56,000 clones, roughly two thirds of them found a single time. Of the sample, approximately 5% is held by the ten largest clones. Sequencing was done on a sample of peripheral blood. These receptors were taken from an older woman with COVID-19, enrolled during active disease.

This clone is a singleton in its sample. DNA of the CDR3: TGTGCCAGCAGATCTCACAGGGATAGCTCTGGAAACACCATATATTTT. Its translation is CASRSHRDSSGNTIYF. This chain links TRBV27 with TRBJ1-3; the D gene is possibly TRBD1 (6 bases). Per the germline V gene, CDR1 is MNHEY and CDR2 is SMNVEV (reference sequence). The CDR3 is 16 residues long. Trimming shortened V by 6 bases and J by 0 bases, and 15 bases separated the two germline ends.

J is TRBJ2-7 and V is TRBV24-1; maybe TRBD1 (6 bases). Trimming took off 3 bases at V and 4 bases at J, with 18 bases between the two ends. The V gene's germline CDR1 is KGHDR and CDR2 SFDVKD. The CDR3 runs 16 residues. CDR3 protein: CATSDNTGKEEYEQYV. The CDR3, as DNA: TGTGCCACCAGTGATAACACAGGGAAGGAGGAGTACGAGCAGTACGTC.

The chain carries TRBV12-3 or TRBV12-4 and TRBJ1-1; D uncertain. This CDR3 comprises 13 residues. Trimming stripped 4 bases from V and 5 bases from J, with 11 bases between. This CDR3 is CASSSSSRTEAFF. The CDR3 nucleotides are TGTGCCAGCAGTTCCTCTTCGAGAACTGAAGCTTTCTTT.

On this clone: Distinct nucleotide sequences in the sample also encode this CDR3. The rearrangement uses TRBV2 and TRBJ2-3; D is possibly TRBD2 (6 bases). CDR3 size: 15 residues. Trimming removed 0 bases from V and 6 bases from J, with 13 bases in between. CDR1 is SNHLY, CDR2 FYNNEI, per germline. The CDR3 sequence: CASSEAGGIADTQYF. The CDR3 bases are TGTGCCAGCAGTGAAGCCGGCGGGATAGCGGATACGCAGTATTTT. The full variable domain, with the rest looked up from reference TRBV2 and TRBJ2-3, is EPEVTQTPSHQVTQMGQEVILRCVPISNHLYFYWYRQILGQKVEFLVSFYNNEISEKSEIFDDQFSVERPDGSNFTLKIRSTKLEDSAMYFCASSEAGGIADTQYFGPGTRLTVL.

The chain is built from TRBV4-2 and TRBJ1-4; D perhaps matches TRBD1 (5 bases). This CDR3 spans 16 amino acids. Germline CDR1 and CDR2: LGHNA and YNFKEQ. Trimming removed 0 bases at V and 7 bases at J, with 15 bases between. The CDR3 DNA reads as TGTGCCAGCAGCCAAGATCCGGTAGGGGAAAGTGAAAAACTGTTTTTT. This encodes CASSQDPVGESEKLFF.

The gene calls are TRBV5-1 and TRBJ2-1, with TRBD2 matching over 13 bases. From germline, CDR1 is SGHRS and CDR2 YFSETQ. The CDR3 covers 15 residues. V lost 4 bases and J lost 5; bases outside the gene matches: 3. The chain's CDR3 is CASSPGLAGNNEQFF. CDR3 coding DNA: TGCGCCAGCAGCCCGGGACTAGCGGGGAACAATGAGCAGTTCTTC.

This clone has only one observation. The chain couples TRBV10-1 to TRBJ1-6; 7 bases match TRBD1. Germline CDR1 is WNHNN and CDR2 is SYGVQD (reference sequence). The J segment lost 7 bases and the V segment lost 1 base, leaving 7 bases of the junction unmatched. The CDR3 runs to 16 residues. The CDR3 region is CASSEFDETGNSPLHF. DNA for the CDR3: TGCGCCAGCAGTGAGTTTGATGAGACAGGGAATTCACCCCTCCACTTT.

This clone was seen only a few times. The rearrangement joins TRBV29-1 to TRBJ2-1, with 12 bases aligning to TRBD2. J lost 10 bases, V lost 3 bases, and 4 bases had no gene match. The CDR3 sequence is 13 residues long. Germline V gene data show CDR1 as SQVTM and CDR2 as ANQGSEA. The CDR3 loop is CSVDLLAGGEQFF. In DNA form, the CDR3 reads TGCAGCGTTGATCTACTAGCGGGGGGAGAGCAGTTCTTC.

This rearrangement joins TRBV6-5 to TRBJ1-4; tentative D call: TRBD1 (5 bases). Trimming took off 9 bases at V and 4 bases at J, with 15 bases between the two ends. The CDR3 is 14 amino acids. Germline loops: CDR1 MNHEY, CDR2 SVGAGI. For the CDR3, the DNA is TGTGCCAGAGCCGGGGGGGAAATTAATGAAAAACTGTTTTTT. Protein sequence: CARAGGEINEKLFF.

The chain carries TRBV10-3 and TRBJ1-2; TRBD1 agrees at 7 bases. V gave up 7 bases and J gave up 8 bases; unmatched junction bases: 16. Germline V gives CDR1 ENHRY, CDR2 SYGVKD. The CDR3 runs to 15 residues. CDR3 in DNA: TGTGCCATCACCACCGACAGGGCAGGGGAGAGAGGCTACACCTTC. As protein: CAITTDRAGERGYTF.

The CDR3 spells CASSYTGLSGAFF. In DNA, the CDR3 is TGTGCCAGCAGCTACACAGGGTTGAGCGGAGCTTTCTTT. V is TRBV5-6 and J is TRBJ1-1; maybe TRBD1 (6 bases). In germline, CDR1 is SGHDT, CDR2 YYEEEE. The CDR3 spans 13 residues. With 3 bases removed from V and 10 bases from J, the gap between germline ends came to 16 bases.

The chain combines TRBV27 with TRBJ1-6; maybe TRBD1 (5 bases). Germline V gene lookup returns CDR1 MNHEY and CDR2 SMNVEV (reference sequence). The length of the CDR3 is 16 residues. The ends were cut back, 5 bases at V and 8 bases at J, with 19 bases in the middle. In DNA form, the CDR3 reads TGTGCCAGCAGTGAGAGGCGGGATGGGGGTGATTCACCCCTCCACTTT. This translates into CASSERRDGGDSPLHF.

This chain uses TRBV5-6 with TRBJ2-3; 8 bases agree with TRBD2. Germline V CDR1 and CDR2: SGHDT, YYEEEE. The CDR3 is 15 residues long. The J segment lost 2 bases and the V segment lost 2 bases, leaving 4 bases of the junction unmatched. CDR3 amino acids: CASSFGAGVTDTQYF. CDR3 nucleotide sequence: TGTGCCAGCAGCTTCGGAGCGGGGGTCACAGATACGCAGTATTTT.

This rearrangement joins TRBV6-5 to TRBJ1-1, with D possibly TRBD1 on 6 matching bases. CDR1 is MNHEY, CDR2 SVGAGI, per germline. The CDR3 extends over 14 amino acids. Trimming left V 4 bases short and J 5 bases short, with 14 bases between. DNA of the CDR3: TGTGCCAGCAGTTTTTCAGGGGTGGGGACTGAAGCTTTCTTT. Its translation is CASSFSGVGTEAFF.

The chain carries TRBV5-1 and TRBJ2-7; 7 bases are shared with TRBD1. This CDR3 region has 15 residues. V shed 2 bases, J shed 7 bases, and the junction held 12 bases outside the gene matches. Germline CDR1 reads SGHRS; CDR2 reads YFSETQ. The CDR3 bases are TGCGCCAGCAGCTTACTGACAGGGTCCGGTACAGAGCAGTACTTC. This gives the protein CASSLLTGSGTEQYF.